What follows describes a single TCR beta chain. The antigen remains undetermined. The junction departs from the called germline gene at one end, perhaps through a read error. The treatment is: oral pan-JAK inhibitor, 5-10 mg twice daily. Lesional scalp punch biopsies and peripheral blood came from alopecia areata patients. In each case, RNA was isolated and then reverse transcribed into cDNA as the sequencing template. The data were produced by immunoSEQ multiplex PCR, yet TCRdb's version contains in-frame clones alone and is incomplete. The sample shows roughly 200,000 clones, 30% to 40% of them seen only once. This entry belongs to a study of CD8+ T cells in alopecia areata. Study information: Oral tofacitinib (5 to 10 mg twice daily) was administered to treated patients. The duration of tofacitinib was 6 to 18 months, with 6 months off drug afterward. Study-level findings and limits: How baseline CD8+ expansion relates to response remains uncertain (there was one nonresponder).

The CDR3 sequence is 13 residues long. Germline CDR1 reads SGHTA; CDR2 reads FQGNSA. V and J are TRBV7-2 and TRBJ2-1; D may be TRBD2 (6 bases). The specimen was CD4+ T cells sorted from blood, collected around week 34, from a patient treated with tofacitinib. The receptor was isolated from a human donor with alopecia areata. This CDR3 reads CASSASLGGFEIF. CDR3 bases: TGTGCCAGCAGCGCCAGTCTCGGGGGTTTTGAGATCTTC.